This T cell receptor (beta chain) was documented in a study of blood T cell repertoires in COVID-19 (TCRdb year 2020). Background on the whole study: The collaborator samples originated in the United States, Italy and Spain and spanned the acute and convalescent phases of COVID-19. Sample metadata almost always included a de-identified subject ID, COVID-19 status, age in years and sex. Samples were obtained from the ongoing ImmuneRACE study (first 160 participants) and from over 1,000 subjects provided by 6 global collaborators. HLA class I and class II types, where available, came from metadata supplied by the sample provider rather than from assay-based typing. The prospective study material was composed of cDNA or gDNA derived from T cells, B-cell-depleted T cells, or PBMCs. The repertoires were released in a freely available public database intended as a resource for research on the immune response to SARS-CoV-2. Subjects who had been exposed to COVID-19, were actively infected with it, or had recovered from it provided the deeply sampled blood TCRbeta repertoires that made up the dataset. The investigation overall reported the following: The quantity of clinical and demographic metadata differed by source and by participant and was supplied without curation.

Whole blood was collected in K2EDTA tubes by collaborating institutions according to the institutions' own protocols. For TCRbeta analysis, collaborators shipped samples in one of three forms: frozen whole blood, isolated PBMCs, or DNA extracted from either of those sample types. The table lists this clone with a few counts. Which antigen it targets is not known. No clone much larger than this one lies a single base away; base qualities are absent. TCRbeta CDR3 regions were amplified from genomic DNA using the immunoSEQ Assay, a bias-controlled multiplex PCR. As for the original processing: The number of nucleated cells in each sample was estimated from the amplification of reference gene primers within the assay. To quantify the absolute abundance of each unique TCRbeta CDR3 rearrangement, sequence reads were collapsed and filtered. For each sample, productive Simpson clonality was calculated as the square root of Simpson's diversity index over productive rearrangements. TCRdb holds this immuneACCESS table with in-frame rearrangements only. Some clones are missing; in checked studies, unresolved V genes explain under half, and the rest has no known cause. Clonal size and the V and J genes are those of that table, whereas D and trimming came from the DNA. This sample is represented by 200,000 or so clones; 85% to 90% of them were singletons. Of the sample, roughly 4.5% falls within the top ten clones.

CDR1 and CDR2 were assigned from the germline V gene as MGHRA and YSYEKL. Spanning cysteine to phenylalanine, the CDR3 consists of 13 amino acids. The only DNA kept is the CDR3, 39 bases in frame from the first base. Relative to germline, V is 2 bases shorter and J is 9 bases shorter, with 11 bases between their ends. The sample comprised peripheral blood. The sequence was collected from a man aged 50-59 years with acute or convalescent COVID-19. Recombination connected TRBV4-1 to TRBJ2-1; confidence is insufficient to name the D gene. The nucleotide sequence reads as follows: TGCGCCAGCAGCCAACCCCTCGGCGGTGAGCAGTTCTTC. Its protein reads: CASSQPLGGEQFF.